This TCR beta chain stems from a study of shared clonotypes between healthy human individuals. The CDR3 runs to 16 residues. V was trimmed by 5 bases and J by 0 bases, leaving 13 bases between them. The germline CDR1 and CDR2 sequences are LNHDA and SQIVND (reference sequence). Study-wide findings and caveats: In contrast to clonotypes shared by all four donors, non-shared clonotypes had lower generation probabilities.

Data came from immunoSEQ multiplex PCR; TCRdb stores just in-frame clones and leaves some out. The sample holds hundreds of thousands of clones; about two thirds are singletons and the top ten take under 2%. Note on this clone: Its antigen is not known.

Sample: memory CD4+ T cells sorted from blood. This sample's subset: CD45RA-negative fraction. The chain couples TRBV19 to TRBJ2-2; maybe TRBD2 (6 bases). The receptor's source is a woman aged 30 to 39 in good health. The CDR3 sequence: CASSRLGDSNTGELFF. The CDR3 DNA is TGTGCCAGTAGTCGACTAGGGGATTCGAACACCGGGGAGCTGTTTTTT.